The clone carrying this T cell receptor (beta chain) was seen a handful of times. This sample was included in a study of cytomegalovirus exposure and HLA in healthy donors. PCR involved 60 Vbeta and 13 Jbeta primers. The data were produced by immunoSEQ multiplex PCR, yet TCRdb's version contains in-frame clones alone and is incomplete. The sample holds 120,000 to 150,000 clones; 65% to 85% are singletons and the top ten take around 6.7%. CDR3 length: 14 residues. The ends were cut back, 1 base at V and 3 bases at J, with 6 bases in the middle. Germline loops: CDR1 LGHNA, CDR2 YNFKEQ. This chain links TRBV4-2 with TRBJ2-2; D gene unclear. The TCR was taken from a woman aged 40-49 years in good health and CMV-seropositive. Sequencing input: PBMCs. The CDR3 reads CASSQGSDTGELFF. CDR3 DNA sequence: TGTGCCAGCAGCCAAGGTTCGGACACCGGGGAGCTGTTTTTT.